This TCR beta chain was sequenced in a study of tumor and adjacent non-tumor tissue in lung cancer. Study in general: Aged roughly 30 to 76 years, patients included 10 men and a few women with stage I to III disease.

RNA was extracted from bulk tissue without any cell sorting. As regards this clonotype: Antigen specificity is unknown.

Three rounds of nested PCR, following a modified ARM-PCR protocol, produced the TCRbeta library. TCRdb itself ran the multiplex PCR reads through MiXCR, one entry per CDR3 protein. There are around 200,000 distinct CDR3 sequences in the sample; 71% occur only once, and under 30% lies in the top ten. This CDR3 spans 14 amino acids. The germline CDR1 and CDR2 sequences are MRHNA and SNTAGT. V was clipped by 6 bases and J by 2 bases, with 11 bases between them. Overall study findings and caveats: Tumor TCR diversity, when higher, was linked to shorter survival. Tumor tissue had significantly higher TCR diversity than normal lung. Top 100 clones took a larger repertoire share in normal lung.

V and J are TRBV6-4 and TRBJ2-1; tentatively, D is TRBD1 (5 bases). The sample comprised lung tumor tissue. The receptor was isolated from a man in his 60s with non-small cell lung cancer. This CDR3 is CASSQGPTYNEQFF. The CDR3, as DNA: TGTGCCAGCAGCCAGGGTCCTACCTACAATGAGCAGTTCTTC.